The sequence of this TCR beta chain was determined in a study of shared clonotypes between healthy human individuals. Of note for this clone: The antigen is unknown.

Study results and caveats: Generally, naive subsets (rather than memory subsets) showed larger estimated richness.

Around 200 ng DNA, about 28,000 T cell genomes, went into each sorted-subset replicate PCR. Repertoires were generated with immunoSEQ multiplex PCR, while TCRdb's copy carries only in-frame clones and drops some. The sample has about 1,800,000 clones; roughly 94% are singletons. Positively selected for CCR7, the CD45RO-negative cells used as naive CD8 cells excluded terminally differentiated effector memory CD45RA+ cells. This CDR3 contains 15 residues. Trimming took 0 bases from V and 2 from J, leaving 8 bases between them. Germline V gene lookup returns CDR1 MGHRA and CDR2 YSYEKL. The source of this sequence is a man between 18 and 29 years old in good health. Sequencing used naive CD8+ T cells sorted from blood. This rearrangement joins TRBV4-1 to TRBJ1-3; D gene uncertain. The CDR3 region is CASSQEDRAGNTIYF. The CDR3 DNA reads as TGCGCCAGCAGCCAAGAAGACCGGGCTGGAAACACCATATATTTT.